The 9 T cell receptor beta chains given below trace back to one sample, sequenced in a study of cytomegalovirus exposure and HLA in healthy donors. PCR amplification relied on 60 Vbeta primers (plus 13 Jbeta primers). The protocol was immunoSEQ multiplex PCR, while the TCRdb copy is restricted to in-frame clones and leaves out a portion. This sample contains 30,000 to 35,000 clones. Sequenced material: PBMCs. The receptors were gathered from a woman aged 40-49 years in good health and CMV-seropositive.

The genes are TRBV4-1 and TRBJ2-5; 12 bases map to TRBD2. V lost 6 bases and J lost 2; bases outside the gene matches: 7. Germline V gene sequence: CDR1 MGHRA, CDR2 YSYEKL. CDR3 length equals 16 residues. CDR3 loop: CASRLTGTSGQETQYF. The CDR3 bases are TGCGCCAGCAGGCTTACCGGGACTAGCGGGCAAGAGACCCAGTACTTC.

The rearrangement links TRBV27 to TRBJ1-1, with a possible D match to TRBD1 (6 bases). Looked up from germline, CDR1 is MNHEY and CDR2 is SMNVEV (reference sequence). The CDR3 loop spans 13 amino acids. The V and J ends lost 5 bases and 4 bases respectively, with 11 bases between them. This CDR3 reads CASSKQGLTEAFF. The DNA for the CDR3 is TGTGCCAGCAGTAAACAGGGTCTCACTGAAGCTTTCTTT.

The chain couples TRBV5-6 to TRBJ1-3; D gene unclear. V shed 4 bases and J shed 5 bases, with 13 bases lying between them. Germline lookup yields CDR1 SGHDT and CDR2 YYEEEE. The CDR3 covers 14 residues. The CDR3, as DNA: TGTGCCAGCAGCATCCGGGAGCGTAGAAACACCATATATTTT. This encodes CASSIRERRNTIYF.

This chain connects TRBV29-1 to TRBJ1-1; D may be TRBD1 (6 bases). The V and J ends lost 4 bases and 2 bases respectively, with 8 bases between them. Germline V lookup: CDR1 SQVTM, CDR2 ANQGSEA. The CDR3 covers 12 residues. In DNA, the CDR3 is TGCAGCGTTGGGGGGCTTAACACTGAAGCTTTCTTT. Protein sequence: CSVGGLNTEAFF.

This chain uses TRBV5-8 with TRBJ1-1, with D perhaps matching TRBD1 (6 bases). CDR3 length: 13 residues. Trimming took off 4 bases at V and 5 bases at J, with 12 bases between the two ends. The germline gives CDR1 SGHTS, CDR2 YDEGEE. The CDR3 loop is CASSLRDTTEAFF. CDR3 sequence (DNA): TGTGCCAGCAGCCTCCGGGACACTACTGAAGCTTTCTTT.

DNA for the CDR3: TGTGCCAGCACTACGAAGTTACAGGCCGGGAGGGGGACCGGGGAGCTGTTTTTT. Amino acid sequence: CASTTKLQAGRGTGELFF. The chain employs TRBV7-7 and TRBJ2-2; 8 bases fit TRBD2. CDR3 length: 18 residues. V shed 7 bases, J shed 5 bases, and the junction held 18 bases outside the gene matches. The germline V gene encodes CDR1 SSHAT and CDR2 FNYEAQ (reference sequence).

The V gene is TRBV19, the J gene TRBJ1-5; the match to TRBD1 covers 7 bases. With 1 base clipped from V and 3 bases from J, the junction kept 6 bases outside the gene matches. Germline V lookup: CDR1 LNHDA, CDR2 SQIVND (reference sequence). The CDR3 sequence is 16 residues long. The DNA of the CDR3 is TGTGCCAGTAGTATAGGCCCCGACAGGGTCAATCAGCCCCAGCATTTT. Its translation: CASSIGPDRVNQPQHF.

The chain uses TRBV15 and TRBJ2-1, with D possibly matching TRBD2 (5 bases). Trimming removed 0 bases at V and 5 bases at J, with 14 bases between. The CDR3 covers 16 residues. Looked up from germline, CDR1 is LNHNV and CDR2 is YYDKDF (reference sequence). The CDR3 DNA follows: TGTGCCACCAGCAGAGAGAGGGAGAATACAGACAATGAGCAGTTCTTC. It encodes CATSRERENTDNEQFF.

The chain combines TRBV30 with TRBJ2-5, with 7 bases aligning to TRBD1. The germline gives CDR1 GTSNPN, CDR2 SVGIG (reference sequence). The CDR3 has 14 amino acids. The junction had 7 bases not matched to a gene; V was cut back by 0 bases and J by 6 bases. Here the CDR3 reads CAWSVRDSGQTQYF. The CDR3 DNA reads TGTGCCTGGAGTGTACGGGACAGCGGACAGACCCAGTACTTC.